This passage covers 21 T cell receptor beta chains from one sample sequenced in a study of T cells after posttransplantation cyclophosphamide. Method: immunoSEQ multiplex PCR; TCRdb's copy keeps in-frame clones and lacks some. Of some 61,000 clones in the sample, around 93% are singletons; the top ten hold about 3.1%. The sequencing sample was made of PBMCs. All receptors derive from a woman aged 25-40 years in good health and a related stem cell transplant donor.

As DNA, the CDR3 is TGTGCCAGCAGCCCACGGGGTGGGACAACTCAAGCTTTCTTT. It translates to CASSPRGGTTQAFF. This rearrangement joins TRBV7-3 to TRBJ1-1; tentatively, D is TRBD1 (6 bases). With 5 bases removed from V and 9 bases from J, the gap between germline ends came to 19 bases. The CDR3 spans 14 residues. The germline CDR1 and CDR2 sequences are SGHTA and FQGTGA.

The J gene is TRBJ1-1, the V gene TRBV5-1; no reliable D call. Germline V gene lookup returns CDR1 SGHRS and CDR2 YFSETQ. Trimming took off 5 bases at V and 4 bases at J, with 9 bases between the two ends. The CDR3 extends over 12 amino acids. CDR3 sequence (DNA): TGCGCCAGCAGTCCCGCGGGCACTGAAGCTTTCTTT. This translates into CASSPAGTEAFF.

The genes are TRBV6-1 and TRBJ1-1; 7 bases match TRBD1. Germline CDR1 reads MNHNS; CDR2 reads SASEGT. The CDR3 runs to 14 residues. Trimming removed 7 bases from V and 2 bases from J; junction bases left unmatched: 7. Here the CDR3 reads CASISGGFNTEAFF. CDR3 DNA: TGTGCCAGCATATCAGGGGGTTTTAACACTGAAGCTTTCTTT.

The CDR3 nucleotides read TGTGCCACCAGGGCCCTGGCAACTAATGAAAAACTGTTTTTT. Protein: CATRALATNEKLFF. The V call is TRBV27, the J call TRBJ1-4, with a tentative D call TRBD1 (5 bases). The V and J ends lost 10 bases and 0 bases respectively, with 12 bases between them. The CDR3 totals 14 residues. Germline CDR1 reads MNHEY; CDR2 reads SMNVEV (reference sequence).

The chain is built from TRBV19 and TRBJ2-1; 8 positions agree with TRBD2. Germline CDR1 and CDR2: LNHDA and SQIVND (reference sequence). The CDR3 consists of 15 residues. The J segment lost 0 bases and the V segment lost 5 bases, leaving 3 bases of the junction unmatched. For the CDR3, the DNA is TGTGCCAGTAGTCGCGGGGGGAGCTCCTACAATGAGCAGTTCTTC. This encodes CASSRGGSSYNEQFF. Combining the CDR3 with reference TRBV19 and TRBJ2-1 gives the whole variable domain DGGITQSPKYLFRKEGQNVTLSCEQNLNHDAMYWYRQDPGQGLRLIYYSQIVNDFQKGDIAEGYSVSREKKESFPLTVTSAQKNPTAFYLCASSRGGSSYNEQFFGPGTRLTVL.

The chain carries TRBV6-5 and TRBJ2-3; 10 bases are a match to TRBD2. V dropped 6 bases and J dropped 5; count of bases not matched to a gene: 5. The CDR3 is 14 residues long. The V gene's germline CDR1 is MNHEY and CDR2 SVGAGI. The CDR3 DNA sequence: TGTGCCAGCAGCAGGACTAGCGGACTAGATACGCAGTATTTT. Translated: CASSRTSGLDTQYF.

The chain carries TRBV6-5 and TRBJ2-5, with 10 bases fitting TRBD1. The CDR3 length is 13 residues. The germline CDR1 and CDR2 sequences are MNHEY and SVGAGI. V lost 6 bases and J lost 5; bases outside the gene matches: 3. This chain's CDR3 is CASRTGGAETQYF. The CDR3 region has the DNA TGTGCCAGCAGGACAGGGGGCGCGGAGACCCAGTACTTC.

V is TRBV5-1 and J is TRBJ2-3, with TRBD2 matching 9 bases. V lost 1 base and J lost 6; bases outside the gene matches: 3. Germline V gene sequence: CDR1 SGHRS, CDR2 YFSETQ. This CDR3 has 14 residues. CDR3 region: CASSLNLAGDTQYF. The CDR3 coding sequence is TGCGCCAGCAGCTTGAATCTAGCGGGGGATACGCAGTATTTT.

The rearrangement joins TRBV5-8 to TRBJ1-2, with D possibly being TRBD1 (5 bases). The length of the CDR3 is 14 residues. Germline V gives CDR1 SGHTS, CDR2 YDEGEE. Trimming took off 4 bases at V and 4 bases at J, with 14 bases between the two ends. The CDR3 DNA reads as TGTGCCAGCAGCCGAGACAGCGACGCCTATGGCTACACCTTC. Protein: CASSRDSDAYGYTF.

The V call is TRBV27, the J call TRBJ2-5; TRBD2 matches 7 bases. The germline V gene encodes CDR1 MNHEY and CDR2 SMNVEV (reference sequence). J gave up 5 bases and V 0 bases, and 6 bases lay outside the gene matches. CDR3 size: 15 residues. DNA for the CDR3: TGTGCCAGCAGTTTATCACCCGGGGGGATGGAGACCCAGTACTTC. It codes for CASSLSPGGMETQYF.

This clone is labeled large (0.1 to 1%). This chain connects TRBV7-9 to TRBJ1-6, with 10 bases lining up with TRBD1. V lost 3 bases, J lost 6 bases, and 8 bases stayed unmatched. The CDR3 totals 17 residues. CDR1 is SEHNR and CDR2 is FQNEAQ in the germline V gene (reference sequence). In nucleotides, the CDR3 is TGTGCCAGCAGCTTCATGGACTGGACAGGGGGTAATTCACCCCTCCACTTT. Protein product: CASSFMDWTGGNSPLHF.

The chain links TRBV6-5 to TRBJ2-2; D may be TRBD2 (6 bases). The CDR3 extends over 15 amino acids. Trimming took off 0 bases at V and 6 bases at J, with 11 bases between the two ends. Germline-derived CDR1 and CDR2 are MNHEY and SVGAGI. In nucleotides, the CDR3 is TGTGCCAGCAGTTACTCACCGGGGGTGGCCGGGGAGCTGTTTTTT. It codes for CASSYSPGVAGELFF.

V is TRBV5-4 and J is TRBJ2-5, with D hard to call. Between the trimmed V and J ends, which lost 6 bases and 1 base, there was a span of 10 bases. Germline CDR1 reads SGHNT; CDR2 reads YYREEE (reference sequence). The CDR3 sequence is 13 residues long. DNA of the CDR3: TGTGCCAGCACCTCCGTGGGCCAAGAGACCCAGTACTTC. Protein sequence: CASTSVGQETQYF.

The chain links TRBV29-1 to TRBJ2-3, with D possibly matching TRBD1 (6 bases). Deletions cut 3 bases from V and 4 bases from J, with 20 bases between. Germline lookup yields CDR1 SQVTM and CDR2 ANQGSEA. This CDR3 comprises 16 residues. CDR3 sequence reads: CSVDGVGAISADTQYF. The CDR3 coding sequence is TGCAGCGTTGATGGCGTGGGGGCGATCAGCGCAGATACGCAGTATTTT.

The chain is built from TRBV28 and TRBJ1-2; TRBD1 matches 9 bases. There are 13 residues in the CDR3. The V gene's germline CDR1 is MDHEN and CDR2 SYDVKM. J gave up 8 bases and V 5 bases, and 6 bases lay outside the gene matches. The CDR3 DNA follows: TGTGCCAGCAGTCCCGGACAGGGGCTGGGCTACACCTTC. Encoded protein: CASSPGQGLGYTF.

The chain combines TRBV5-5 with TRBJ2-7, with TRBD1 matching over 7 bases. Germline CDR1 SGHKS, CDR2 YYEKEE (reference sequence). J lost 1 base, V lost 1 base, and 5 bases had no gene match. This CDR3 is built from 15 residues. CDR3 nucleotide sequence: TGTGCCAGCAGCTTGTGGACAGGCACTTCCTACGAGCAGTACTTC. It yields the protein CASSLWTGTSYEQYF.

This clone was seen once. The chain carries TRBV30 and TRBJ1-2; 11 bases agree with TRBD1. J was trimmed by 4 bases and V by 8 bases; bases with no gene match: 6. From germline, CDR1 is GTSNPN and CDR2 SVGIG (reference sequence). The CDR3 is 13 residues long. The CDR3 reads CATDRGLAYGYTF. The CDR3 DNA follows: TGTGCCACGGACAGGGGGCTTGCCTATGGCTACACCTTC.

J is TRBJ2-7 and V is TRBV7-2; D is uncertain. Germline lookup yields CDR1 SGHTA and CDR2 FQGNSA. The CDR3 sequence is 13 residues long. With 0 bases removed from V and 2 bases from J, the gap between germline ends came to 5 bases. CDR3 sequence: CASSLAAAYEQYF. CDR3 in DNA: TGTGCCAGCAGCTTAGCGGCAGCCTACGAGCAGTACTTC. The full variable domain, its missing parts supplied by reference TRBV7-2 and TRBJ2-7, is GAGVSQSPSNKVTEKGKDVELRCDPISGHTALYWYRQSLGQGLEFLIYFQGNSAPDKSGLPSDRFSAERTGGSVSTLTIQRTQQEDSAVYLCASSLAAAYEQYFGPGTRLTVT.

The J gene is TRBJ2-1, the V gene TRBV19, with TRBD2 as a possible D gene (5 bases). This CDR3 region has 12 residues. Germline-derived CDR1 and CDR2 are LNHDA and SQIVND (reference sequence). V lost 5 bases, J lost 9 bases, and 11 bases lay in between. CDR3 residues: CASSPRSGEQFF. In nucleotides, the CDR3 is TGTGCCAGTAGTCCCCGCAGCGGTGAGCAGTTCTTC.

The V and J genes are TRBV7-4 and TRBJ2-7, with 8 bases aligning to TRBD1. The J segment lost 1 base and the V segment lost 3 bases, leaving 2 bases of the junction unmatched. This CDR3 has 14 residues. The germline gives CDR1 SGHVT, CDR2 SQSDAQ. The DNA of the CDR3 is TGTGCCAGCAGCTTTCAGGGGGCTTCCTACGAGCAGTACTTC. Translating gives CASSFQGASYEQYF.

This clone has just one count. The chain joins TRBV4-3 to TRBJ1-3; D is ambiguous. V lost 0 bases, J lost 1 base, and 10 bases lay in between. The CDR3 has 16 amino acids. Germline lookup yields CDR1 LGHNA and CDR2 YSLEER. CDR3 coding DNA: TGCGCCAGCAGCCAAGATAGTAGGTCGTCTGGAAACACCATATATTTT. Protein product: CASSQDSRSSGNTIYF.